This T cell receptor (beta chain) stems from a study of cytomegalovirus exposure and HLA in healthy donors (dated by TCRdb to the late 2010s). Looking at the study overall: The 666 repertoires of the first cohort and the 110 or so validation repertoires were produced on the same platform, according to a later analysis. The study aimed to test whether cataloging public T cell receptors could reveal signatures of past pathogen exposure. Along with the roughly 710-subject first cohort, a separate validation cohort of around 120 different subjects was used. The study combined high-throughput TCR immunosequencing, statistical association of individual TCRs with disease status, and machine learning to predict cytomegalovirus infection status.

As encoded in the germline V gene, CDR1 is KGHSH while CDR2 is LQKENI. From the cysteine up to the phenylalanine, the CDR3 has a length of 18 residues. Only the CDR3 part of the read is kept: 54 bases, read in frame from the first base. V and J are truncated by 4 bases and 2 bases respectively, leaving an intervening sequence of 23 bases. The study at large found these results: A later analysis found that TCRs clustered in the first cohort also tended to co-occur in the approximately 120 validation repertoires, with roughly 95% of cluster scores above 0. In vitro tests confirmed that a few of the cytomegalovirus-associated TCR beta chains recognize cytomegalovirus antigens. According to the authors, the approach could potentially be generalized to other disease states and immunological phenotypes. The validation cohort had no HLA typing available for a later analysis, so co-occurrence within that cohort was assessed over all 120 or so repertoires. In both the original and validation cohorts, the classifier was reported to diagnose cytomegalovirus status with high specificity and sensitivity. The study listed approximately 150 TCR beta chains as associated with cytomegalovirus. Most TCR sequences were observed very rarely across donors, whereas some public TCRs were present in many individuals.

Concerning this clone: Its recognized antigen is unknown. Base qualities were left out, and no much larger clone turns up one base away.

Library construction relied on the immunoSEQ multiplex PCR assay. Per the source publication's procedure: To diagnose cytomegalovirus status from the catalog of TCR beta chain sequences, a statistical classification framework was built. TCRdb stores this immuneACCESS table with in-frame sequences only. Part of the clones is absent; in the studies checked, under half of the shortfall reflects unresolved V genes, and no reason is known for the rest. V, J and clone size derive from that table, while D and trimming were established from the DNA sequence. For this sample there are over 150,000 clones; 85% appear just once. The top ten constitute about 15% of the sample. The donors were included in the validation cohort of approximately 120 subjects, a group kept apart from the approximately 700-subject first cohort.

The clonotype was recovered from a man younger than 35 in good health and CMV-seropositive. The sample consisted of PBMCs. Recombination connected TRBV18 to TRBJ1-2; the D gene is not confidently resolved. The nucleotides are TGTGCCAGCTCACGGGGTAGACTATCCGGGTACGTCAACTATGGCTACACCTTC. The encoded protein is CASSRGRLSGYVNYGYTF.